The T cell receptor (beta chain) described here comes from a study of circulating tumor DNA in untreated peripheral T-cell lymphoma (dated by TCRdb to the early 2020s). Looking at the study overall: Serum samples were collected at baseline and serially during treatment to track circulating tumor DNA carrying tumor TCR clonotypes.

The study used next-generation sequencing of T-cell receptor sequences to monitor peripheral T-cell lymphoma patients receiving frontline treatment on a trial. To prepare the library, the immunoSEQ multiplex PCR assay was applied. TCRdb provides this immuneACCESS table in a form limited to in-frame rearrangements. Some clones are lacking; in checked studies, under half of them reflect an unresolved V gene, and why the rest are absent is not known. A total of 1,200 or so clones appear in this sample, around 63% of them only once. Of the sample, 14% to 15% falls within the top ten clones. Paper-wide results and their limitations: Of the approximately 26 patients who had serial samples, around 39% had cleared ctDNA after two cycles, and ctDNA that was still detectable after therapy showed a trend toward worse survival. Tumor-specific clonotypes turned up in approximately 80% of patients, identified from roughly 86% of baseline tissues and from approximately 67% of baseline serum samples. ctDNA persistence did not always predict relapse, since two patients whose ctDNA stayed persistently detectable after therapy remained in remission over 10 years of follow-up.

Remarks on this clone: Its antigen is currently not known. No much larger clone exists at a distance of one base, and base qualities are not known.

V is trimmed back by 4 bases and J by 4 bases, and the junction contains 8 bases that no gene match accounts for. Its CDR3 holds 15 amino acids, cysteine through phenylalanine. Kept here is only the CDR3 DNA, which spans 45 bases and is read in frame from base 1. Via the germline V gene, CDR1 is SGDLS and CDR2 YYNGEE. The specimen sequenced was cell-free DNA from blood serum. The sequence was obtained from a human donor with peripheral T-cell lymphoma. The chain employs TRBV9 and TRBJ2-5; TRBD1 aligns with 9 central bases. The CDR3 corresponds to CASSRRQGVGETQYF. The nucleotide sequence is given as TGTGCCAGCAGCAGACGACAGGGGGTGGGAGAGACCCAGTACTTC.